Listed here are 12 T cell receptor beta chains from one sample, sequenced in a study of blood T cells in healthy people across ages. A sample-barcoded 5' primer and a J-beta primer mix were used in a second PCR of roughly 6 to 11 cycles. TCRdb redid the calling of the 5' RACE reads with MiXCR, one entry per CDR3 protein. The table records 800,000 or so distinct CDR3 sequences, roughly 46% of them present only once. What was sequenced was blood. These receptors all stem from a man older than 75 in good health.

The rearrangement joins TRBV27 to TRBJ1-4; weak D call: TRBD1 (6 bases). The CDR3 length is 12 residues. V was clipped by 6 bases and J by 7 bases, with 9 bases between them. The germline V gene encodes CDR1 MNHEY and CDR2 SMNVEV (reference sequence). Here the CDR3 DNA reads TGTGCCAGCAGACAGGGATCTGAAAAACTGTTTTTT. Translating it yields CASRQGSEKLFF.

This chain connects TRBV24-1 to TRBJ2-5; maybe TRBD1 (6 bases). With 3 bases removed from V and 5 bases from J, the gap between germline ends came to 21 bases. The germline V gene has CDR1 KGHDR and CDR2 SFDVKD. The CDR3 is 17 residues long. CDR3 residues: CATSDLRGHRRWETQYF. DNA for the CDR3: TGTGCCACCAGTGATCTTAGGGGACATAGAAGATGGGAGACCCAGTACTTC.

This chain connects TRBV4-2 to TRBJ2-6, with 9 bases lining up with TRBD2. V lost 0 bases and J lost 1; bases outside the gene matches: 7. The CDR3 loop spans 19 amino acids. CDR1 and CDR2 (germline): LGHNA, YNFKEQ. In DNA form, the CDR3 reads TGTGCCAGCAGCCAAGATATGGCTAGCGGGATTTCTGGGGCCAACGTCCTGACTTTC. Its protein is CASSQDMASGISGANVLTF.

The V gene is TRBV15, the J gene TRBJ2-5; unclear D gene. Trimming removed 2 bases from V and 3 bases from J, with 13 bases in between. The CDR3 runs 15 residues. Germline values: CDR1 LNHNV, CDR2 YYDKDF (reference sequence). CDR3 nucleotide sequence: TGTGCCACCAGCAGACCCCCCAGCTTGGAAGAGACCCAGTACTTC. Translated, it gives CATSRPPSLEETQYF.

J is TRBJ2-1 and V is TRBV2; 11 bases map to TRBD2. Germline-derived CDR1 and CDR2 are SNHLY and FYNNEI. Trimming cost V 4 bases and J 0 bases; bases outside gene matches: 14. This CDR3 comprises 20 residues. DNA for the CDR3: TGTGCCAGCAGTGGCCCCGGGACTAGCGGAAGCAAAGGCTCCTACAATGAGCAGTTCTTC. Its translation is CASSGPGTSGSKGSYNEQFF. Drawing the rest from reference TRBV2 and TRBJ2-1, the complete variable domain is EPEVTQTPSHQVTQMGQEVILRCVPISNHLYFYWYRQILGQKVEFLVSFYNNEISEKSEIFDDQFSVERPDGSNFTLKIRSTKLEDSAMYFCASSGPGTSGSKGSYNEQFFGPGTRLTVL.

The sample holds a few counts of this clonotype. This rearrangement joins TRBV20-1 to TRBJ2-5; D remains unclear. The CDR3 is made up of 13 amino acids. Germline V gives CDR1 DFQATT, CDR2 SNEGSKA (reference sequence). The germline V and J ends were trimmed by 8 bases and 2 bases, with 15 bases remaining between them. The CDR3 DNA sequence: TGCAGTCAGTTAGGTTGGGATCAAGAGACCCAGTACTTC. Protein: CSQLGWDQETQYF.

The chain uses TRBV7-2 and TRBJ2-1, with a possible D match to TRBD2 (6 bases). The germline CDR1 and CDR2 sequences are SGHTA and FQGNSA. Trimming removed 5 bases from V and 4 bases from J, with 12 bases in between. CDR3 length equals 14 residues. DNA for the CDR3: TGTGCCAGCAGCCTAAGCGGGCCTTACAATGAGCAGTTCTTC. This sequence encodes CASSLSGPYNEQFF.

The sample holds many counts of this clonotype. V usage is TRBV9 and J usage is TRBJ2-3; D might be TRBD1 (6 bases). CDR3 length equals 15 residues. Germline V lookup: CDR1 SGDLS, CDR2 YYNGEE. Between the trimmed V and J ends, which lost 0 bases and 1 base, there was a span of 9 bases. CDR3 DNA sequence: TGTGCCAGCAGCGTAGGACAGGTCCGCACAGATACGCAGTATTTT. Translation gives CASSVGQVRTDTQYF.

The V gene is TRBV20-1, the J gene TRBJ2-7; D uncertain. The CDR3 has 14 amino acids. Trimming took off 4 bases at V and 0 bases at J, with 13 bases between the two ends. The germline CDR1 and CDR2 sequences are DFQATT and SNEGSKA (reference sequence). The CDR3 DNA is TGCAGTGCTACTGGGAAGCTCAACTCCTACGAGCAGTACTTC. Its protein is CSATGKLNSYEQYF.

This clonotype was detected only a few times. The chain has TRBV12-3 or TRBV12-4 and TRBJ2-7; D is possibly TRBD1 (6 bases). The V end lost 2 bases, the J end lost 3 bases, and 14 bases lay between the germline ends. The CDR3 loop spans 15 amino acids. The CDR3 sequence: CASSLLTGLNYEQYF. The CDR3 DNA is TGTGCCAGCAGTTTATTAACAGGGCTAAACTACGAGCAGTACTTC.

With regard to this clonotype: It may be a read error: a sequence one base away is much more abundant. The chain is built from TRBV27 and TRBJ2-5; D is uncertain. V dropped 6 bases and J dropped 11 bases, with 34 bases sitting between them. Per germline, CDR1 MNHEY and CDR2 SMNVEV (reference sequence). The CDR3 is 18 amino acids. CDR3 nucleotides: TGTGCCAGCAGCCTTAGGATGAGGCTCAGTGGGCCTGGGGATGAGCAGTACTTC. Translation: CASSLRMRLSGPGDEQYF.

In this sample, this clonotype turned up many times. The chain carries TRBV20-1 and TRBJ2-1; the match to TRBD1 covers 10 bases. CDR1 and CDR2 from the germline V gene are DFQATT and SNEGSKA (reference sequence). Unmatched junction bases numbered 9, after V lost 6 bases and J lost 7 bases. CDR3 length equals 14 residues. The CDR3 DNA sequence: TGCAGTGCGCCCGACAGGGGGCGGAGGAATGAGCAGTTCTTC. Amino acids: CSAPDRGRRNEQFF.